The rows below give T cell receptor beta chains drawn from one sample of a study of blood T cell repertoires in COVID-19. Sequencing was performed with immunoSEQ multiplex PCR; in TCRdb, only in-frame clones are kept and a portion is missing. Of about 280,000 clones detected, roughly 89% appear once; the ten largest clones hold roughly 2.2%. Sequencing was performed on peripheral blood. Receptor source: a man aged 50 to 60 with acute or convalescent COVID-19. Each CDR3 is given with its conserved first and last residue. D genes are given only for firm matches. The size of a clone is reported for some rows only, either as once, few or many, or as a class for expanded clones.

length	J	D	V	size	DNA	CDR3
10	TRBJ1-2	.	TRBV5-6	.	TGTGCCAGCAGGATAACAATAAACACCTTC	CASRITINTF
12	TRBJ1-4	.	TRBV6-6	.	TGTGCCAGCAGGAGGATCAATGAAAAACTGTTTTTT	CASRRINEKLFF
15	TRBJ1-2	.	TRBV7-9	.	TGTGCCAGCAGTAACACCGGGACTGATTACTATGGCTACACCTTC	CASSNTGTDYYGYTF
15	TRBJ1-5	TRBD1	TRBV19	.	TGTGCCAGTAGTCGGACAGGTCGTCCCCATCAGCCCCAGCATTTT	CASSRTGRPHQPQHF
14	TRBJ1-5	.	TRBV30	.	TGTGCCTGGACCAGGGGTCTGGGCAATCAGCCCCAGCATTTT	CAWTRGLGNQPQHF
11	TRBJ2-1	.	TRBV30	.	TGTGCCTGGAGCCGTTACAATGAGCAGTTCTTC	CAWSRYNEQFF
13	TRBJ1-2	.	TRBV12-5	once	TGTGCTAGTGGGAGCGGGGGCTTTTATGGCTACACCTTC	CASGSGGFYGYTF
14	TRBJ2-1	TRBD1	TRBV3-1/TRBV3-2	.	TGTGCCAGCAGCCACACAGGGGGCGCGAATGAGCAGTTCTTC	CASSHTGGANEQFF
14	TRBJ2-7	TRBD2	TRBV11-2	few	TGTGCCAGCAGGGCTCCCGGGGGGGGCTACGAGCAGTACTTC	CASRAPGGGYEQYF
13	TRBJ2-2	.	TRBV30	.	TGTGCCTGGAGTGCCCCATACACCGGGGAGCTGTTTTTT	CAWSAPYTGELFF
16	TRBJ1-5	.	TRBV7-2	.	TGTGCCAGCAGCTTGGGCAGGCCTTATAGCAATCAGCCCCAGCATTTT	CASSLGRPYSNQPQHF
14	TRBJ1-5	TRBD1	TRBV6-1	.	TGTGCCAGCAGTGAACGGACAGGGAATCAGCCCCAGCATTTT	CASSERTGNQPQHF
17	TRBJ2-3	TRBD2	TRBV11-2	.	TGTGCCAGCAGCTTGGGACTAGCGGGGGGGGGCACAGATACGCAGTATTTT	CASSLGLAGGGTDTQYF
15	TRBJ1-2	TRBD1	TRBV5-1	.	TGCGCCAGCAGCTTGGCCGGACAGGTTTCATATGGCTACACCTTC	CASSLAGQVSYGYTF
15	TRBJ1-4	TRBD1	TRBV5-4	once	TGTGCCAGCAGCTTGGACAGGGGGCGTGCGATGGTACTGTTTTTT	CASSLDRGRAMVLFF
15	TRBJ1-6	TRBD1	TRBV30	.	TGTGCCTGGAGTGCACAGGGGGGGTTTGGTTCACCCCTCCACTTT	CAWSAQGGFGSPLHF
15	TRBJ1-1	.	TRBV10-1	.	TGCGCCAGCAGTGAGTCAGGAGGGGCCAACACTGAAGCTTTCTTT	CASSESGGANTEAFF
14	TRBJ1-2	.	TRBV5-1	.	TGCGCCAGCAGGGAAGGACAAGCCACCTATGGCTACACCTTC	CASREGQATYGYTF
15	TRBJ1-2	TRBD1	TRBV7-6	.	TGTGCCAGCAGCTCCTGGGACAGGAGGAACTATGGCTACACCTTC	CASSSWDRRNYGYTF
17	TRBJ2-3	TRBD2	TRBV24-1	once	TGTGCCACCAGTGACAGTACTAGCGGGGGAGCCACAGATACGCAGTATTTT	CATSDSTSGGATDTQYF
13	TRBJ2-1	TRBD1	TRBV7-3	.	TGTGCCAGCAGTACCGACAGGGGGAATGAGCAGTTCTTC	CASSTDRGNEQFF
14	TRBJ1-1	TRBD1	TRBV2	.	TGTGCCAGCAGACCAGGGACAGGGGGCGCGAAAGCTTTCTTT	CASRPGTGGAKAFF
15	TRBJ1-1	.	TRBV7-2	.	TGTGCCAGCAGCCTGGGGGGGGCTAGGATGGGTAAAGCTTTCTTT	CASSLGGARMGKAFF
16	TRBJ2-4	TRBD2	TRBV18	.	TGTGCCAGCTCACCTGGGAGGGCGGTAGCCAAAAACATTCAGTACTTC	CASSPGRAVAKNIQYF
13	TRBJ1-1	.	TRBV5-8	.	TGTGCCAGCAGCTTGAGGAGGTCAACTGAAGCTTTCTTT	CASSLRRSTEAFF
15	TRBJ2-7	TRBD1	TRBV11-1	few	TGTGCCAGCAGCTTGACCGGGACAGGGTTCTACGAGCAGTACTTC	CASSLTGTGFYEQYF
13	TRBJ1-4	.	TRBV7-2	.	TGTGCCAGCTCCATCGGCGGGGGTGAAAAACTGTTTTTT	CASSIGGGEKLFF
15	TRBJ2-7	.	TRBV5-1	.	TGCGCCAGCGGCTACGGACAGAACGTCCCCTACGAGCAGTACTTC	CASGYGQNVPYEQYF
18	TRBJ1-2	.	TRBV27	.	TGTGCCAGCAGTTCCCTTCCATTCTCGGGACAACGTAACTATGGCTACACCTTC	CASSSLPFSGQRNYGYTF
12	TRBJ2-1	.	TRBV24-1	few	TGTGCCACCAGCGCCGGGGACAATGAGCAGTTCTTC	CATSAGDNEQFF
12	TRBJ2-1	.	TRBV18	.	TGTGCCAGCTCACAGGGGCGGAATGAGCAGTTCTTC	CASSQGRNEQFF
13	TRBJ2-2	TRBD1	TRBV19	.	TGTGCCAGTACCGGGACAGGGGCCGGGGAGCTGTTTTTT	CASTGTGAGELFF
14	TRBJ1-4	TRBD1	TRBV27	.	TGTGCCAGCGGGGACAGGGGAACTAATGAAAAACTGTTTTTT	CASGDRGTNEKLFF
17	TRBJ1-5	.	TRBV15	.	TGTGCCACCAGCAGCTCGGGGATCCAATTAGGCAATCAGCCCCAGCATTTT	CATSSSGIQLGNQPQHF
15	TRBJ2-2	.	TRBV5-6	.	TGTGCCAGCAGCGGCGGACTGAAGAACACCGGGGAGCTGTTTTTT	CASSGGLKNTGELFF
13	TRBJ1-5	.	TRBV23-1	.	TGCGCCAGCAGTCATGGACAGATTCAGCCCCAGCATTTT	CASSHGQIQPQHF
15	TRBJ1-1	TRBD1	TRBV5-4	.	TGTGCCAGCACCCACCGGGACAGGGCGAACACTGAAGCTTTCTTT	CASTHRDRANTEAFF
13	TRBJ1-1	TRBD1	TRBV30	few	TGTGCCTGGAGTGTAGGACAGGCCACTGAAGCTTTCTTT	CAWSVGQATEAFF
13	TRBJ2-2	.	TRBV7-2	once	TGTGCCAGCAGCTTACGGGGCACCGGGGAGCTGTTTTTT	CASSLRGTGELFF
15	TRBJ1-5	.	TRBV4-1	.	TGCGCCAGCAGCCAAGACGGTATTGCCAATCAGCCCCAGCATTTT	CASSQDGIANQPQHF
18	TRBJ2-1	TRBD2	TRBV18	.	TGTGCCAGCTCACGACCGCAAGGGCGGGGGGGCCTCTACAATGAGCAGTTCTTC	CASSRPQGRGGLYNEQFF
14	TRBJ1-4	TRBD1	TRBV5-1	.	TGCGCCAGCAGCTCGGGACAGGGAAACGAAAAACTGTTTTTT	CASSSGQGNEKLFF
16	TRBJ2-5	TRBD2	TRBV5-1	.	TGCGCCAGCAGCTTGGGTAGCGGGGGGTACCAAGAGACCCAGTACTTC	CASSLGSGGYQETQYF
15	TRBJ2-3	.	TRBV6-6	.	TGTGCCAGCAGTTATTCGGGGGGCAGCGCAGATACGCAGTATTTT	CASSYSGGSADTQYF
15	TRBJ2-1	TRBD2	TRBV7-7	.	TGTGCTAGCAGCAAGACTAGCGGGGCCTACAATGAGCAGTTCTTC	CASSKTSGAYNEQFF
14	TRBJ2-1	.	TRBV11-3	.	TGTGCCAGCAGCTTAGGGGGCGGAAGGAATGAGCAGTTCTTC	CASSLGGGRNEQFF
13	TRBJ1-2	.	TRBV13	.	TGTGCCAGCACCCCTAATCCCGGTTATGGCTACACCTTC	CASTPNPGYGYTF
15	TRBJ2-1	.	TRBV6-6	many	TGTGCCAGCAGTTACTCGGTCCTCCGGGGCAATGAGCAGTTCTTC	CASSYSVLRGNEQFF
15	TRBJ1-2	.	TRBV5-8	.	TGTGCCAGCAGCTTGGTCCGGCAGGGTGACTATGGCTACACCTTC	CASSLVRQGDYGYTF
13	TRBJ1-1	.	TRBV2	.	TGTGCCAGCAGTGCAGGGGTAACAGGTCGAGCTTTCTTT	CASSAGVTGRAFF
14	TRBJ2-2	.	TRBV6-5	.	TGTGCCAGCCGGAACAGGGAGGGGGCCGGGGAGCTGTTTTTT	CASRNREGAGELFF
14	TRBJ2-3	TRBD1	TRBV19	.	TGTGCCAGTAGTATCGGGACAGGGGCCGGGACGCAGTATTTT	CASSIGTGAGTQYF
14	TRBJ2-3	TRBD2	TRBV7-2	.	TGTGCCAGCAGCGAGCGGGGGGATCCAGATACGCAGTATTTT	CASSERGDPDTQYF
14	TRBJ1-2	.	TRBV6-1	.	TGTGCCAGCAGTGACAGGGGCGTTAACTATGGCTACACCTTC	CASSDRGVNYGYTF
14	TRBJ1-5	.	TRBV3-1/TRBV3-2	.	TGTGCCAGCAGCCCGTTTGGAGCTAATCAGCCCCAGCATTTT	CASSPFGANQPQHF